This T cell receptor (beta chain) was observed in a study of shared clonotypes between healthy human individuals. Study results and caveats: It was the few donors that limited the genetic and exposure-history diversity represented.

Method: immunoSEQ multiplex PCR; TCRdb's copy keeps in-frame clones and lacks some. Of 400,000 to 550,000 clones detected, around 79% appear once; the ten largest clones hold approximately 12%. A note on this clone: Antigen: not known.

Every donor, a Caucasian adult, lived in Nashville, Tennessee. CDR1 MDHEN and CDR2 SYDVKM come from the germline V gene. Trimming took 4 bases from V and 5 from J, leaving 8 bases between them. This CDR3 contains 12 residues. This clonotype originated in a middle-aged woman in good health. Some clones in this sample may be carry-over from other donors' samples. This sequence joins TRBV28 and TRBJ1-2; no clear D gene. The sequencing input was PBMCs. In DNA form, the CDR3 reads TGTGCCAGCAGTTATGAGGAATATGGCTACACCTTC. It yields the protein CASSYEEYGYTF.